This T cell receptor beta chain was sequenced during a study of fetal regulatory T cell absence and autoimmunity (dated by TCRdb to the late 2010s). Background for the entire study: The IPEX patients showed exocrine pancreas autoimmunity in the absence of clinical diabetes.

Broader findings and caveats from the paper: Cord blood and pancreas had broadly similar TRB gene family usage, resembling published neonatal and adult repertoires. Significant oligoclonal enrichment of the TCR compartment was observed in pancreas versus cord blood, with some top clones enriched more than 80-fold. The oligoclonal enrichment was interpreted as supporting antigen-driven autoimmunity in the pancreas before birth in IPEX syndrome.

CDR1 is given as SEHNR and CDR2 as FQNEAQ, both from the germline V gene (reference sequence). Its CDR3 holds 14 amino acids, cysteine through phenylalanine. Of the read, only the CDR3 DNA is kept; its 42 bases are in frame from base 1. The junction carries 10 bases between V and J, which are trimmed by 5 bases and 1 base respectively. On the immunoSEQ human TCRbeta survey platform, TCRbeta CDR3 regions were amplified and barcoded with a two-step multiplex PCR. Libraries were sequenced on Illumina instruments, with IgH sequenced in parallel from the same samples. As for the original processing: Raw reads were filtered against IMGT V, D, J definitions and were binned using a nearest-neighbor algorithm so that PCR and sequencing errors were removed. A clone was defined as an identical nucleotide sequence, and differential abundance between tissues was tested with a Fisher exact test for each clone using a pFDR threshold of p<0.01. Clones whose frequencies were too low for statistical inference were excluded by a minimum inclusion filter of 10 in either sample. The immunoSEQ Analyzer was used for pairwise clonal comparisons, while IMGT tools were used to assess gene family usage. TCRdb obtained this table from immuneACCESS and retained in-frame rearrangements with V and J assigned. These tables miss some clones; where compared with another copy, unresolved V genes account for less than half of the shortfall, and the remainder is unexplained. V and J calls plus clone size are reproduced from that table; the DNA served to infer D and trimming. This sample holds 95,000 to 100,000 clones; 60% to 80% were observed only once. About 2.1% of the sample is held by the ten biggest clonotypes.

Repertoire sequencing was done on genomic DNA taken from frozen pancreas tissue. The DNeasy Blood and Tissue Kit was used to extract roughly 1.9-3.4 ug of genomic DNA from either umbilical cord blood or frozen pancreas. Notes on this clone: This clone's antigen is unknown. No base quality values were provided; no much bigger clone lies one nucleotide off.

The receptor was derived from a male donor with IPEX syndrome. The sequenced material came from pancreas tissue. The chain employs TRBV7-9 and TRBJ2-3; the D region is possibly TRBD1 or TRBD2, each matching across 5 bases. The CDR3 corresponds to CASSPGPGTDTQYF. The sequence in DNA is TGTGCCAGCAGCCCGGGACCAGGCACAGATACGCAGTATTTT.